This T cell receptor beta chain is drawn from a study of cytomegalovirus exposure and HLA in healthy donors. Study-wide results and caveats: An analysis was carried out at a later point. It showed that HLA-associated TCR beta chains were more clonally expanded than equally common non-associated chains. HLA-A and HLA-B allele assignments for most subjects were reportedly predicted accurately using TCR beta sequences. In all likelihood, a cluster of highly shared sequence variants was a sequencing artifact.

This PCR relied on a set of 60 Vbeta primers and 13 Jbeta primers. The protocol was immunoSEQ multiplex PCR, while the TCRdb copy is restricted to in-frame clones and leaves out a portion. The repertoire holds 100,000 to 150,000 clones, with about 78% as singletons. This clone was seen more than once but under ten times. The antigen is unknown. This donor's record omits CMV serostatus. The V and J ends lost 2 bases and 0 bases, in that order; junction bases with no gene match: 3. The CDR3 contains 16 residues. CDR1 and CDR2 from the germline V gene are SGHRS and YFSETQ. The chain joins TRBV5-1 to TRBJ2-1, with 9 bases fitting TRBD2. Sequenced sample: PBMCs. The TCR sequence derives from a human donor in good health. CDR3 in amino acids: CASSLGGLASYNEQFF. The CDR3 nucleotides read TGCGCCAGCAGCTTAGGGGGACTAGCCTCCTACAATGAGCAGTTCTTC.